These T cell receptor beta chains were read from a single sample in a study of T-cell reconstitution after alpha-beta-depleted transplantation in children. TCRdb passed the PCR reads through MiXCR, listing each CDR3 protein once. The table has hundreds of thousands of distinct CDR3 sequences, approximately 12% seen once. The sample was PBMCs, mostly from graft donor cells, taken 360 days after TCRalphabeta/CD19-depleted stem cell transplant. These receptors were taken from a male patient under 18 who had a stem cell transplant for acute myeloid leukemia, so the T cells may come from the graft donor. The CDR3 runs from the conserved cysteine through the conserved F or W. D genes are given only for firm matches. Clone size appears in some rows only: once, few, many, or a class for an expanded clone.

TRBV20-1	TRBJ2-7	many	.	CSAPPRVGEQYF	TGCAGTGCTCCCCCCCGGGTTGGCGAGCAGTACTTC
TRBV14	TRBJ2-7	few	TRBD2	CASSPRSLAVYEQYF	TGTGCCAGCAGCCCTCGTTCGCTAGCGGTCTACGAGCAGTACTTC
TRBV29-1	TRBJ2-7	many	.	CSVSGRHSYEQYF	TGCAGCGTTAGTGGCAGGCACTCCTACGAGCAGTACTTC
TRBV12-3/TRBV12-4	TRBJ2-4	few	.	CASTLRVGDAKNIQYF	TGTGCCAGCACCCTTAGGGTGGGGGACGCCAAAAACATTCAGTACTTC
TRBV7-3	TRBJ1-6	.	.	CASSLIASYNSPLHF	TGTGCCAGCAGCTTAATAGCCTCCTATAATTCACCCCTCCACTTT
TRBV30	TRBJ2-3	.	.	CAWGRSTDTQYF	TGTGCCTGGGGGCGTAGCACAGATACGCAGTATTTT
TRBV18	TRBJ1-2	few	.	CASSPSTRDGYTF	TGTGCCAGCTCACCCTCGACGCGGGATGGCTACACCTTC
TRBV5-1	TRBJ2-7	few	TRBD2	CASSPSSGGYEQYF	TGCGCCAGCAGTCCGTCTAGCGGGGGCTACGAGCAGTACTTC
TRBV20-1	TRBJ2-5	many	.	CSASKRAETQYF	TGCAGTGCTAGTAAGCGGGCCGAGACCCAGTACTTC
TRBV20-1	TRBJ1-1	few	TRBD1	CSAPQGAASPNTEAFF	TGCAGTGCCCCACAGGGGGCGGCCAGCCCTAACACTGAAGCTTTCTTT
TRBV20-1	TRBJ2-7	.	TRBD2	CSVPGGGRDYTYEQYF	TGCAGTGTTCCAGGTGGCGGGAGGGATTATACCTACGAGCAGTACTTC
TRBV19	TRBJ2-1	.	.	CASSIAAYRVRNGNEQFF	TGTGCCAGTAGTATAGCGGCTTACAGGGTAAGAAACGGAAATGAGCAGTTCTTC
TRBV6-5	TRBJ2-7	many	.	CASSFRNSYEQYF	TGTGCCAGCAGTTTCAGGAACTCCTACGAGCAGTACTTC
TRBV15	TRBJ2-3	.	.	CATRRIGTDTQYF	TGTGCCACCAGACGGATCGGCACAGATACGCAGTATTTT
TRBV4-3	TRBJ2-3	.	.	CASSQVGRGTQYF	TGCGCCAGCAGCCAAGTCGGCCGCGGTACGCAGTATTTT
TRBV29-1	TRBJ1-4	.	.	CSVGDKLLAEKLFF	TGCAGCGTTGGAGACAAGCTTTTGGCTGAAAAACTGTTTTTT
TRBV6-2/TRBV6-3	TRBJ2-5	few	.	CASSKPVYQETQYF	TGTGCCAGCAGTAAACCAGTGTACCAAGAGACCCAGTACTTC
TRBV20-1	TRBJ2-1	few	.	CSAPDDTDEQFF	TGCAGTGCCCCGGACGATACGGATGAGCAGTTCTTC
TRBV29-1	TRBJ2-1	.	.	CSIEGTGVEYNEQFF	TGCAGCATCGAGGGAACGGGAGTGGAGTACAATGAGCAGTTCTTC
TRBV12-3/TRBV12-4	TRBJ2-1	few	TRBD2	CASSLAPREVRFAEQFF	TGTGCCAGCAGTTTAGCCCCTCGGGAGGTCAGGTTCGCTGAGCAGTTCTTC
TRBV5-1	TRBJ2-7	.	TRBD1	CASSLGQAGLYEQYF	TGCGCCAGCAGCCTCGGACAGGCGGGCCTTTACGAGCAGTACTTC
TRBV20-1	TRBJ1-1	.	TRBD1	CSAPPRQGGTEAFF	TGCAGTGCTCCCCCCCGACAGGGGGGGACTGAAGCTTTCTTT
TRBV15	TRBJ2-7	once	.	CATSREGARGEQYF	TGTGCCACCAGCAGAGAGGGGGCGAGAGGCGAGCAGTACTTC
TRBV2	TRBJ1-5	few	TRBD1	CASRVGQGGNQPQHF	TGTGCCAGCAGGGTTGGACAGGGGGGCAATCAGCCCCAGCATTTT
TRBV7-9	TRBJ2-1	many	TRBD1	CARGDRFLPNEQFF	TGTGCCAGAGGGGACAGGTTCTTACCCAATGAGCAGTTCTTC
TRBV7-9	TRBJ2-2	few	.	CASSSRISNTGELFF	TGTGCCAGCAGCTCCAGAATTTCCAACACCGGGGAGCTGTTTTTT
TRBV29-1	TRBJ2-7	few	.	CSVEDLGYEQYF	TGCAGCGTTGAAGATCTTGGATACGAGCAGTACTTC
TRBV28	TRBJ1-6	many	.	CASSFNSPLHF	TGTGCCAGCAGTTTTAACTCACCCCTCCACTTT
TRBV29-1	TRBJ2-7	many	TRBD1	CSVELGQASLTYEQYF	TGCAGCGTTGAACTTGGACAGGCTTCTTTAACCTACGAGCAGTACTTC
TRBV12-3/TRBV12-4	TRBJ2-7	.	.	CASSLAGDEEYF	TGTGCCAGCAGTTTAGCAGGGGACGAGGAGTACTTC
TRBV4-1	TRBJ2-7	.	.	CASSLKRAAYEQYF	TGCGCCAGCAGCCTAAAGCGGGCGGCCTACGAGCAGTACTTC
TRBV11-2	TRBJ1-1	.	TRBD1	CASSPRGAENTEAFF	TGTGCCAGCAGCCCCAGGGGGGCAGAGAACACTGAAGCTTTCTTT
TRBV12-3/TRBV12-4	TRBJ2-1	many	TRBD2	CASSLGREQVNEQFF	TGTGCCAGCAGTTTAGGGCGGGAGCAAGTCAATGAGCAGTTCTTC
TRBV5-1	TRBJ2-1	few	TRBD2	CASSLGPSGRGSYNEQFF	TGCGCCAGCAGCTTGGGACCTAGCGGGAGGGGGTCCTACAATGAGCAGTTCTTC
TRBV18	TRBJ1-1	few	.	CASSPGPWGAFF	TGTGCCAGCTCACCCGGGCCCTGGGGAGCTTTCTTT
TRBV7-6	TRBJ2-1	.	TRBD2	CASSLGALASGTIEQFF	TGTGCCAGCAGCTTAGGAGCCCTGGCTAGCGGGACTATTGAGCAGTTCTTC
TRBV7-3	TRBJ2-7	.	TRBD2	CASSLDAGTSGIFSYEQYF	TGTGCCAGCAGCTTGGATGCCGGGACTAGCGGAATTTTCTCCTACGAGCAGTACTTC
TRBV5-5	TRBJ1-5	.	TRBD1	CASSFGTGGISNQPQHF	TGTGCCAGCAGCTTCGGGACAGGGGGGATAAGCAATCAGCCCCAGCATTTT
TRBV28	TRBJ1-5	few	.	CASSLPAPTVNQPQHF	TGTGCCAGCAGTTTACCTGCCCCCACAGTCAATCAGCCCCAGCATTTT
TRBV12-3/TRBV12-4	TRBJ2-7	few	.	CASGLTSSYEQYF	TGTGCCAGCGGTCTCACTAGCTCCTACGAGCAGTACTTC
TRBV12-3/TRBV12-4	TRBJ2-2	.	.	CASSSPPGYGELFF	TGTGCCAGCAGTTCACCCCCGGGGTACGGGGAGCTGTTTTTT